The rows below give T cell receptor beta chains drawn from one sample of a study of molecular identifiers for immune sequencing clone quantification. A single record per CDR3 protein comes from TCRdb applying MiXCR to the PCR reads. The table records 7,500 to 9,500 distinct CDR3 sequences, roughly an eighth of them present only once. The specimen was naive CD8+ T cells from blood, with Jurkat cell RNA spiked in. These receptors all come from a human donor in good health. Some libraries in this study had Jurkat cell RNA spiked in. The CDR3 runs from the conserved cysteine through the conserved F or W. The D gene is left open where the match is weak. The listing skips clone size in some rows; elsewhere it reads once, few, many or a size class.

v_call	clone_size	j_call	d_call	cdr3_nt	cdr3_aa
TRBV20-1	medium-sized	TRBJ1-2	NA	TGCAGTGCTAGCCGGACAGATTACTATGGCTACACCTTC	CSASRTDYYGYTF
TRBV24-1	many	TRBJ2-2	NA	TGTGCCACCAGTGACCTAGCCACCGGGGAGCTGTTTTTT	CATSDLATGELFF
TRBV9	medium-sized	TRBJ1-6	NA	TGTGCCAGCAGCAGGGGACGAGATAATTCACCCCTCCACTTT	CASSRGRDNSPLHF
TRBV6-2/TRBV6-3	many	TRBJ2-6	NA	TGTGCCAGCAGTCCCCGGGCCGACTCTGGGGCCAACGTCCTGACTTTC	CASSPRADSGANVLTF
TRBV10-3	medium-sized	TRBJ1-1	NA	TGTGCCATCAGGACAAGACCGAACACTGAAGCTTTCTTT	CAIRTRPNTEAFF
TRBV6-5	many	TRBJ1-6	TRBD1	TGTGCCAGCAGTTACGGCGGTGGGACAGCGAACACCTATAATTCACCCCTCCACTTT	CASSYGGGTANTYNSPLHF
TRBV20-1	medium-sized	TRBJ2-7	TRBD2	TGCAGTGCTAGAGAGGGACTAGCGGGACTCTCCTACGAGCAGTACTTC	CSAREGLAGLSYEQYF
TRBV9	medium-sized	TRBJ2-4	NA	TGTGCCAGCAGCTCCGACAAGAACGAAAACATTCAGTACTTC	CASSSDKNENIQYF
TRBV19	NA	TRBJ1-2	NA	TGTGCCAGTAGTAACTCGACAGGACCTAACCATGGCTACACCTTC	CASSNSTGPNHGYTF
TRBV7-9	medium-sized	TRBJ1-2	TRBD1	TGTGCCAGCAGCTTAGGGTCACCGGACAGGGCTGGTGGCTACACCTTC	CASSLGSPDRAGGYTF
TRBV5-1	medium-sized	TRBJ2-3	TRBD2	TGCGCCAGCAGCCAGGGACTAGCGTCCCCTATTCCTAGCACAGATACGCAGTATTTT	CASSQGLASPIPSTDTQYF
TRBV3-1	many	TRBJ2-3	NA	TGTGCCAGCAGCCAAGATGAACACCCACTGGGAGATACGCAGTATTTT	CASSQDEHPLGDTQYF
TRBV23-1	few	TRBJ2-4	NA	TGCGCCGGCGGTCGGGGACCGACGCTAGCCAAAAACATTCAGTACTTC	CAGGRGPTLAKNIQYF
TRBV3-1	many	TRBJ2-5	TRBD2	TGTGCCAGCAGCCACGGGACTAGCGGGAGTCAAACTATCCAGACCCAGTACTTC	CASSHGTSGSQTIQTQYF
TRBV6-2/TRBV6-3	many	TRBJ1-1	NA	TGTGCCAGCAGTCAAAACAGGGCCCCCAACACTGAAGCTTTCTTT	CASSQNRAPNTEAFF
TRBV19	NA	TRBJ1-5	NA	TGTGCCAGTAGTTTCGGGGGCAGCAATCAGCCCCAGCATTTT	CASSFGGSNQPQHF
TRBV6-5	medium-sized	TRBJ2-7	NA	TGTGCCAGCGGCCTGGGGCCTTACGAGCAGTACTTC	CASGLGPYEQYF
TRBV27	medium-sized	TRBJ2-3	TRBD2	TGTGCCAGCAGCCAACTAGCGGGGGCCGCAGATACGCAGTATTTT	CASSQLAGAADTQYF
TRBV20-1	NA	TRBJ2-1	TRBD2	TGCAGTGCTAGAGACGGCGGGAGGGTCTACAATGAGCAGTTCTTC	CSARDGGRVYNEQFF
TRBV24-1	medium-sized	TRBJ2-2	NA	TGTGCCACCAGTGATGTGGGACTCAAGAACACCGGGGAGCTGTTTTTT	CATSDVGLKNTGELFF
TRBV7-9	medium-sized	TRBJ2-2	NA	TGTGCCAGCATCGACACCGGGGAGCTGTTTTTT	CASIDTGELFF
TRBV27	many	TRBJ2-5	NA	TGTGCCAGCAGCCGACAGGGGGTTAGCGGGAGGATCCAAGAGACCCAGTACTTC	CASSRQGVSGRIQETQYF
TRBV20-1	NA	TRBJ2-5	NA	TGCAGTGCTAGAGATGGCTTGACGGGGTACCAAGAGACCCAGTACTTC	CSARDGLTGYQETQYF
TRBV6-6	medium-sized	TRBJ2-5	NA	TGTGCCAGCAGGCCGGGTCATCAAGAGACCCAGTACTTC	CASRPGHQETQYF
TRBV7-9	medium-sized	TRBJ2-3	NA	TGTGCCAGCAGCCCCCCCGGAGACCGGCTAGCGACCAGCACAGATACGCAGTATTTT	CASSPPGDRLATSTDTQYF
TRBV24-1	NA	TRBJ2-2	NA	TGTGCCACCAGCCCATACTTAACCGGGGAGCTGTTTTTT	CATSPYLTGELFF
TRBV6-4	medium-sized	TRBJ2-3	NA	TGTGCCAGCAGTGACTCTACCCAGTTAGGGTTAGATACGCAGTATTTT	CASSDSTQLGLDTQYF
TRBV4-3	medium-sized	TRBJ2-3	TRBD1	TGCGCCAGCAGCCCCCGGGACAGGGTGACAGATACGCAGTATTTT	CASSPRDRVTDTQYF
TRBV20-1	few	TRBJ2-3	TRBD2	TGCAGTGCTAGAAACAGACTCCTACTAGCGGATAACACAGATACGCAGTATTTT	CSARNRLLLADNTDTQYF
TRBV6-5	many	TRBJ2-2	TRBD2	TGTGCCAGCAGTTACGGCCCAGCGGGAGAGGCCGGGGAGCTGTTTTTT	CASSYGPAGEAGELFF
TRBV29-1	medium-sized	TRBJ2-3	NA	TGCAGCGTTGAAGTGGACCGGACTGCTAGCACAGATACGCAGTATTTT	CSVEVDRTASTDTQYF
TRBV7-9	NA	TRBJ2-3	TRBD2	TGTGCCAGGAGCCCGAGAGCGGGACCTAGCACGGATACGGAGTATTTT	CARSPRAGPSTDTEYF
TRBV5-6	medium-sized	TRBJ2-3	NA	TGTGCCAGCAGCTTTTTGGGCCCAGATACGCAGTATTTT	CASSFLGPDTQYF
TRBV29-1	medium-sized	TRBJ2-3	NA	TGCAGCCTTAAGGAGTTCTCCGGCACAGATACGCAGTATTTT	CSLKEFSGTDTQYF
TRBV29-1	medium-sized	TRBJ2-3	NA	TGCAGCGTTGTTGCTAGATTCACAGATACGCAGTATTTT	CSVVARFTDTQYF
TRBV7-2	medium-sized	TRBJ2-7	NA	TGTGCCAGCAGCTCCGGGACGACCTACGAGCAGTACTTC	CASSSGTTYEQYF
TRBV6-1	medium-sized	TRBJ1-1	TRBD1	TGTGCCGGAGGTATCGGGACAGGGGTAAGCACTGAAGCTTTCTTT	CAGGIGTGVSTEAFF
TRBV29-1	many	TRBJ2-1	TRBD1	TGCACCGTTACCGGGACAGGGCTATACAATGAGCAGTTCTTC	CTVTGTGLYNEQFF
TRBV20-1	many	TRBJ2-1	TRBD2	TGCAGTGCTAGAGATCCGTCCGGGAGGGCCTACAATGAGCAGTTCTTC	CSARDPSGRAYNEQFF
TRBV28	medium-sized	TRBJ2-1	NA	TGTGCCAGCAGTTCCGTGAAGGCCCCCTACAATGAGCAGTTCTTC	CASSSVKAPYNEQFF
TRBV7-6	medium-sized	TRBJ2-7	TRBD2	TGTGCCAGCAGCTTAAGGAGGGAGGGTATCTACGAGCAGTACTTC	CASSLRREGIYEQYF
TRBV29-1	many	TRBJ2-1	NA	TGCAGCGTTGAAGGGGTCTCGGTCTCCTACAATGAGCAGTTCTTC	CSVEGVSVSYNEQFF
TRBV2	medium-sized	TRBJ2-3	TRBD1	TGTGCCAGCAGTGATATTGAGGACAGGGGACCTAGCACAGATACGCAGTATTTT	CASSDIEDRGPSTDTQYF
TRBV7-6	medium-sized	TRBJ2-7	TRBD1	TGTGCCAGCAGCACTCAGACAGGGGGTGGAAGGCAGTACTTC	CASSTQTGGGRQYF
TRBV13	NA	TRBJ2-3	NA	TGTGCCAGCAGCTTGACTAGTCTCACGCGGTATTTT	CASSLTSLTRYF
TRBV6-2/TRBV6-3	medium-sized	TRBJ2-3	NA	TGTGCCAGCAGTTCCAGCGGAAGCGGGGATACGCAGTATTTT	CASSSSGSGDTQYF
TRBV10-2	medium-sized	TRBJ1-6	NA	TGCGCCAGCAGCGCGCAGGGGAGCTCCTATAATTCACCCCTCCACTTT	CASSAQGSSYNSPLHF
TRBV7-5	NA	TRBJ2-3	NA	TGTATCTCCTCCTACGGGGGGTCAGATACGCGGTATTTT	CISSYGGSDTRYF
TRBV5-6	medium-sized	TRBJ2-6	NA	TGTGCCAGCAGCTTGGCCAGCTCTGGGGCCAACGTCCTGACTTTC	CASSLASSGANVLTF
TRBV6-4	NA	TRBJ2-5	NA	TGTGCCAGCAGTGGTCCGGGCCAGGGAGACACCCAGTACTTT	CASSGPGQGDTQYF
TRBV27	many	TRBJ2-5	NA	TGTGCCAGCAGTATCCTCCAGGTTCGCCAAGAGACCCAGTACTTC	CASSILQVRQETQYF
TRBV28	medium-sized	TRBJ2-4	TRBD2	TGTGCCAGCAGCGGACTAGCGGCTTACAAAAACATTCAGTACTTC	CASSGLAAYKNIQYF
TRBV7-8	many	TRBJ1-1	NA	TGTGCCAGCAGCTTAGCAGGGGCCACTGAAGCTTTCTTT	CASSLAGATEAFF